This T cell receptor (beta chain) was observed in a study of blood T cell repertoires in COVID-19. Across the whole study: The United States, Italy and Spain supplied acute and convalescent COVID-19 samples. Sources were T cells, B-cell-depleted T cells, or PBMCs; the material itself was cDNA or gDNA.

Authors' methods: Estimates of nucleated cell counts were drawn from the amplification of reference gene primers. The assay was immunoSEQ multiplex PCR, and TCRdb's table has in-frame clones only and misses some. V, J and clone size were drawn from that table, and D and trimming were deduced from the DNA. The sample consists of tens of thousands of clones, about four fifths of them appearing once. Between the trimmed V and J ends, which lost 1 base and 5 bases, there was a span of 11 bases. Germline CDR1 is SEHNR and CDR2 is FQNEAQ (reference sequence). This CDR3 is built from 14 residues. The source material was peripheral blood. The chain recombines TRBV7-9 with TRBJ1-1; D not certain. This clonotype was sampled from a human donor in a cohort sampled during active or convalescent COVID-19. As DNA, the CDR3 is TGTGCCAGCAGCTTAGGGCGGGGAAGAACTGAAGCTTTCTTT. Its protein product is CASSLGRGRTEAFF.